The 29 T cell receptor beta chains given below trace back to one sample, sequenced in a study of metastatic and nonmetastatic thyroid tumors. TCRdb ran MiXCR on the PCR reads. The profile shows just over 20,000 clones, 10% to 15% of them singletons. There were no patients who had received any treatment before thyroid surgery. Specimen: blood. These receptors came from a male donor with papillary thyroid cancer or a benign thyroid nodule (not recorded which). Some clones in this sample may be carry-over from other donors' samples.

This clone was detected only a few times. The genes are TRBV12-3 or TRBV12-4 and TRBJ1-1; D is perhaps TRBD1 (5 bases). V gave up 8 bases and J gave up 1 base, with 14 bases separating them. This CDR3 has 14 amino acids. CDR3 DNA sequence: TGTGCCAGCTACCCTGGGGCCGGGAACACTGAAGCTTTCTTT. Translation: CASYPGAGNTEAFF.

V usage is TRBV3-1 and J usage is TRBJ1-1; a possible D gene is TRBD1 (6 bases). V dropped 1 base and J dropped 4 bases, with 13 bases sitting between them. Per germline, CDR1 LGHDT and CDR2 YNNKEL (reference sequence). This CDR3 is 15 amino acids long. DNA of the CDR3: TGTGCCAGCAGCCAAGGAAAGTGGGGGGCCACTGAAGCTTTCTTT. This gives the protein CASSQGKWGATEAFF. Together with reference TRBV3-1 and TRBJ1-1, the CDR3 gives the full variable domain: DTAVSQTPKYLVTQMGNDKSIKCEQNLGHDTMYWYKQDSKKFLKIMFSYNNKELIINETVPNRFSPKSPDKAHLNLHINSLELGDSAVYFCASSQGKWGATEAFFGQGTRLTVV.

There are many counts of this clone. The genes are TRBV3-1 and TRBJ2-1; D is unresolved. The CDR3 consists of 12 residues. CDR1 LGHDT and CDR2 YNNKEL come from the germline V gene (reference sequence). V lost 1 base, J lost 10 bases, and 8 bases lay in between. CDR3 sequence reads: CASSQVYREQFF. The CDR3 DNA reads TGTGCCAGCAGCCAAGTCTACCGGGAGCAGTTCTTC.

This chain links TRBV4-2 with TRBJ2-3, with 11 bases identical to TRBD2. Germline-derived CDR1 and CDR2 are LGHNA and YNFKEQ. The CDR3 extends over 16 amino acids. J lost 4 bases, V lost 5 bases, and 8 bases had no gene match. This CDR3 reads CASSETSGRYADTQYF. The CDR3 DNA reads as TGTGCCAGCAGCGAAACTAGCGGGAGATACGCAGATACGCAGTATTTT.

At least ten counts were recorded for this clone. The rearrangement links TRBV7-9 to TRBJ2-7, with 7 bases lining up with TRBD1. The CDR3 runs 14 residues. The V segment lost 1 base and the J segment 5 bases; nucleotides outside the gene matches: 5. Germline CDR1 reads SEHNR; CDR2 reads FQNEAQ (reference sequence). The CDR3 loop is CASSLVDREHEQYF. The CDR3 DNA is TGTGCCAGCAGCTTAGTAGACAGGGAGCACGAGCAGTACTTC.

Only a few counts were recorded for this clone. The chain recombines TRBV10-1 with TRBJ2-1, with D tentatively TRBD2 (5 bases). This CDR3 contains 13 residues. CDR1 WNHNN and CDR2 SYGVQD come from the germline V gene (reference sequence). V was trimmed by 5 bases and J by 3 bases, leaving 8 bases between them. CDR3 amino acids: CASSKTSYNEQFF. CDR3 nucleotide sequence: TGCGCCAGCAGTAAAACTAGCTACAATGAGCAGTTCTTC.

The table lists this clone with many counts. The chain has TRBV15 and TRBJ2-7, with 8 bases lining up with TRBD2. The CDR3 totals 15 residues. Germline CDR1 LNHNV, CDR2 YYDKDF (reference sequence). V dropped 6 bases and J dropped 7; count of bases not matched to a gene: 14. Here the CDR3 reads CATRRSVGRAGEQYF. In nucleotides, the CDR3 is TGTGCCACCAGAAGGTCGGTCGGGAGGGCGGGAGAGCAGTACTTC.

In its sample, this clone was seen many times. J is TRBJ1-4 and V is TRBV6-1; no firm D call. Germline-derived CDR1 and CDR2 are MNHNS and SASEGT. Trimming stripped 8 bases from V and 5 bases from J, with 12 bases between. The CDR3 is made up of 13 amino acids. Here the CDR3 reads CASRGVLNEKLFF. The CDR3 nucleotides are TGTGCCAGCCGCGGGGTCCTGAATGAAAAACTGTTTTTT.

This clone was picked up one time. V gene TRBV20-1 combines with J gene TRBJ2-7; D is unresolved. The CDR3 consists of 12 residues. The germline V gene has CDR1 DFQATT and CDR2 SNEGSKA (reference sequence). With 1 base removed from V and 6 bases from J, the gap between germline ends came to 10 bases. The CDR3 loop is CSARGQYSEQYF. The CDR3 DNA follows: TGCAGTGCTAGAGGCCAGTATAGCGAGCAGTACTTC.

The CDR3 DNA reads TGCGCCAGCAGCTTAGGCGGGAGCTCCTACAATGAGCAGTTCTTC. This translates into CASSLGGSSYNEQFF. The chain links TRBV5-1 to TRBJ2-1; 7 bases fit TRBD2. The ends lost 2 bases at V and 0 bases at J; junction bases unmatched: 2. The CDR3 runs to 15 residues. Germline V CDR1 and CDR2: SGHRS, YFSETQ.

The sample holds many counts of this clone. The chain uses TRBV5-1 and TRBJ2-1; D is undetermined. Per the germline V gene, CDR1 is SGHRS and CDR2 is YFSETQ. This CDR3 spans 13 amino acids. Trimming left V 1 base short and J 9 bases short, with 11 bases between. The CDR3 here is CASSLFRLGEQFF. In DNA, the CDR3 is TGCGCCAGCAGCTTGTTTCGGCTGGGTGAGCAGTTCTTC.

By frequency in the sample, this clone is medium-sized. V is TRBV12-3 or TRBV12-4 and J is TRBJ2-7; 8 bases match TRBD2. The CDR3 is made up of 15 amino acids. V dropped 5 bases and J dropped 4; count of bases not matched to a gene: 10. CDR3 region: CASSLEPGLVYEQYF. The CDR3 DNA follows: TGTGCCAGCAGTCTCGAACCGGGACTAGTATACGAGCAGTACTTC.

By share, this clone counts as medium-sized. This chain joins TRBV12-3 or TRBV12-4 and TRBJ2-1; D gene uncertain. The ends were cut back, 6 bases at V and 4 bases at J, with 16 bases in the middle. This CDR3 has 15 residues. CDR3: CASSFLGGAYNEQFF. The CDR3 DNA reads TGTGCCAGCAGCTTCCTGGGCGGAGCATACAATGAGCAGTTCTTC.

This clone has ten or more counts. Here the CDR3 DNA reads TGTGCCAGCAGCTTATCTAGCAAAGCCTCCTACGAGCAGTACTTC. It translates to CASSLSSKASYEQYF. The chain links TRBV7-2 to TRBJ2-7; maybe TRBD2 (5 bases). The ends were cut back, 2 bases at V and 0 bases at J, with 11 bases in the middle. CDR1 and CDR2 from the germline V gene are SGHTA and FQGNSA. CDR3 length equals 15 residues. Full variable domain (outside the CDR3, taken from reference TRBV7-2 and TRBJ2-7): GAGVSQSPSNKVTEKGKDVELRCDPISGHTALYWYRQSLGQGLEFLIYFQGNSAPDKSGLPSDRFSAERTGGSVSTLTIQRTQQEDSAVYLCASSLSSKASYEQYFGPGTRLTVT.

This clone showed up just once. V is TRBV20-1 and J is TRBJ2-3; TRBD2 matches 12 bases. Trimming cost V 3 bases and J 2 bases; bases outside gene matches: 3. There are 15 residues in the CDR3. The V gene's germline CDR1 is DFQATT and CDR2 SNEGSKA (reference sequence). The chain's CDR3 is CSASRTSGITDTQYF. The CDR3 DNA reads as TGCAGTGCTAGTCGGACTAGCGGGATCACAGATACGCAGTATTTT.

This clone is medium-sized (0.01 to 0.1%). The chain has TRBV12-5 and TRBJ2-1; D is possibly TRBD2 (5 bases). Trimming removed 7 bases at V and 6 bases at J, with 19 bases between. The CDR3 contains 15 residues. Germline assignment: CDR1 LGHNT and CDR2 FRNRAP. The CDR3 sequence: CASAGGGLGINEQFF. DNA of the CDR3: TGTGCTAGTGCCGGCGGCGGGCTTGGGATCAATGAGCAGTTCTTC.

This clone has just a few counts. V gene TRBV2 combines with J gene TRBJ2-7; 7 nucleotides agree with TRBD2. The CDR3 spans 19 residues. V was clipped by 4 bases and J by 1 base; unmatched bases: 19. Germline CDR1 reads SNHLY; CDR2 reads FYNNEI. The CDR3 sequence is CASSVFWGGGPGSSYEQYF. Written as DNA, the CDR3 is TGTGCCAGCAGTGTTTTTTGGGGGGGAGGGCCAGGATCTTCCTACGAGCAGTACTTC.

In this sample, this clone turned up a few times. The chain uses TRBV30 and TRBJ2-2; D is unresolved. V lost 4 bases, J lost 6 bases, and 9 bases lay in between. The length of the CDR3 is 12 residues. Germline loops: CDR1 GTSNPN, CDR2 SVGIG (reference sequence). The CDR3 here is CAWMVSAGELFF. The CDR3 bases are TGTGCCTGGATGGTGTCGGCCGGGGAGCTGTTTTTT. The full variable domain, completed using reference TRBV30 and TRBJ2-2, is SQTIHQWPATLVQPVGSPLSLECTVEGTSNPNLYWYRQAAGRGLQLLFYSVGIGQISSEVPQNLSASRPQDRQFILSSKKLLLSDSGFYLCAWMVSAGELFFGEGSRLTVL.

The gene calls are TRBV6-1 and TRBJ2-2; 9 nucleotides match TRBD2. CDR3 length: 17 amino acids. J gave up 0 bases and V 2 bases, and 4 bases lay outside the gene matches. The germline V gene has CDR1 MNHNS and CDR2 SASEGT. The chain's CDR3 is CASSERGGRANTGELFF. In DNA form, the CDR3 reads TGTGCCAGCAGTGAACGCGGCGGGAGGGCGAACACCGGGGAGCTGTTTTTT.

There are many counts of this clone. The V gene is TRBV19, the J gene TRBJ1-1, with D unresolved. The CDR3 has 12 amino acids. The V end lost 3 bases, the J end lost 6 bases, and 8 bases lay between the germline ends. Germline lookup yields CDR1 LNHDA and CDR2 SQIVND (reference sequence). CDR3 residues: CASSITGAEAFF. Here the CDR3 DNA reads TGTGCCAGTAGTATTACGGGAGCTGAAGCTTTCTTT. Combining the CDR3 with reference TRBV19 and TRBJ1-1 gives the whole variable domain DGGITQSPKYLFRKEGQNVTLSCEQNLNHDAMYWYRQDPGQGLRLIYYSQIVNDFQKGDIAEGYSVSREKKESFPLTVTSAQKNPTAFYLCASSITGAEAFFGQGTRLTVV.

This clone was counted at least ten times. The chain has TRBV25-1 and TRBJ1-1, with TRBD1 as a possible D gene (6 bases). Germline CDR1 and CDR2: MGHDK and SYGVNS. The CDR3 is 15 residues long. With 3 bases removed from V and 6 bases from J, the gap between germline ends came to 17 bases. The CDR3 nucleotides are TGTGCCAGCAGTGAGATTGGCAGGGGAAGGCCTGAAGCTTTCTTT. It codes for CASSEIGRGRPEAFF.

This clone was recorded a few times. The V gene is TRBV6-1, the J gene TRBJ2-2; the match to TRBD1 covers 10 bases. CDR3 size: 15 residues. Germline V gives CDR1 MNHNS, CDR2 SASEGT. V lost 1 base to trimming and J lost 7 bases; unmatched junction nucleotides: 3. The CDR3 bases are TGTGCCAGCAGTGAAGGACAGGGGGCAGTCGGGGAGCTGTTTTTT. As protein: CASSEGQGAVGELFF.

This clone was seen more than once but under ten times. The rearrangement uses TRBV19 and TRBJ1-2, with D possibly TRBD1 on 5 matching bases. V was clipped by 1 base and J by 2 bases, with 14 bases between them. Germline CDR1 is LNHDA and CDR2 is SQIVND (reference sequence). The length of the CDR3 is 16 residues. This CDR3 reads CASSIGQGKINYGYTF. The CDR3 nucleotides read TGTGCCAGTAGTATAGGCCAGGGAAAGATAAACTATGGCTACACCTTC.

The sample holds many counts of this clone. The chain links TRBV18 to TRBJ2-7; D may be TRBD2 (6 bases). The CDR3 is 15 amino acids. Germline lookup yields CDR1 KGHSH and CDR2 LQKENI. Between the trimmed V and J ends, which lost 3 bases and 2 bases, there was a span of 14 bases. The CDR3 DNA is TGTGCCAGCTCACCTCGGCGGGACCGCACCTACGAGCAGTACTTC. This gives the protein CASSPRRDRTYEQYF.

The chain links TRBV28 to TRBJ2-7; TRBD2 agrees at 13 bases. Germline trimming cut 3 bases from V and 6 bases from J; bases unmatched to any gene: 11. Germline V gives CDR1 MDHEN, CDR2 SYDVKM. The CDR3 contains 17 residues. The CDR3 bases are TGTGCCAGCAGTTTTGGGGCGCGACTAGCGGGAGGACCCGAGCAGTACTTC. Encoded protein: CASSFGARLAGGPEQYF.

This chain uses TRBV5-1 with TRBJ2-3; the D gene could be TRBD1 or TRBD2 (5 bases each). Germline V CDR1 and CDR2: SGHRS, YFSETQ. The V end lost 4 bases, the J end lost 0 bases, and 18 bases lay between the germline ends. The CDR3 extends over 17 amino acids. The CDR3 nucleotides are TGCGCCAGCAGCCGTGGTACCGGGACGGCTAGCACAGATACGCAGTATTTT. This encodes CASSRGTGTASTDTQYF.

This clone has at least ten counts. The chain joins TRBV7-2 to TRBJ2-7; a weak D match, TRBD1 (6 bases). V dropped 1 base and J dropped 3 bases, with 10 bases sitting between them. The CDR3 is made up of 14 amino acids. Germline CDR1 SGHTA, CDR2 FQGNSA. CDR3 sequence: CASSLVGGNYEQYF. The CDR3 DNA follows: TGTGCCAGCAGCTTAGTAGGGGGAAACTACGAGCAGTACTTC.

In this sample, this clone is medium-sized. The chain combines TRBV24-1 with TRBJ2-7; perhaps D is TRBD1 or TRBD2 (6 bases each). CDR1 KGHDR and CDR2 SFDVKD come from the germline V gene. CDR3 length: 12 residues. Trimming pared 6 bases from V and 7 bases from J, leaving 12 bases between. This CDR3 reads CATSLGAGEQYF. The CDR3, as DNA: TGTGCCACCAGTCTGGGGGCGGGGGAGCAGTACTTC.

This clone showed up many times. The chain carries TRBV27 and TRBJ1-1, with 10 bases aligning to TRBD1. The germline gives CDR1 MNHEY, CDR2 SMNVEV (reference sequence). The CDR3 extends over 15 amino acids. J lost 3 bases, V lost 7 bases, and 8 bases had no gene match. The CDR3 loop reads CASTPGTGVDTEAFF. In DNA form, the CDR3 reads TGTGCCAGCACCCCCGGGACAGGGGTGGACACTGAAGCTTTCTTT.